This is a list of T cell receptor beta chains from one sample in a study of T cells in Graves' hyperthyroidism and ophthalmopathy. MiXCR was run by TCRdb on the multiplex PCR reads, yielding one entry per CDR3 protein. This sample yields fewer than 250,000 distinct CDR3 sequences, of which more than 20% are seen a single time; under 40% belongs to the top ten. Input material: blood. These receptors originate from a woman in her 40s with Graves' ophthalmopathy. The CDR3 runs from the conserved cysteine through the conserved F or W. D genes are given only for firm matches. Some rows have no size entry. The others give once, few or many, or a class for an expanded clone.

V	J	size	D	CDR3
TRBV27	TRBJ1-2	NA	NA	CASGSNGKGTPGYTF
TRBV11-2	TRBJ1-1	NA	NA	CASSQGVRAFF
TRBV2	TRBJ1-3	many	NA	CASSERIRGVSGNTIYF
TRBV3-1	TRBJ1-1	many	NA	CASSHDSGAFF
TRBV7-8	TRBJ2-2	many	NA	CASSFMDSGELFF
TRBV4-2	TRBJ1-2	NA	NA	CASSQGPGHGYTF
TRBV28	TRBJ1-2	NA	NA	CASRIGGYYGYTF
TRBV3-1	TRBJ2-7	few	NA	CASSQDPQRAYEQYF
TRBV28	TRBJ2-5	many	TRBD2	CASSLVGLDQETQYF
TRBV6-1	TRBJ2-7	NA	TRBD2	CASGTSIFEEQYF
TRBV4-1	TRBJ2-5	many	TRBD1	CASSRDRGSETQYF
TRBV4-1	TRBJ2-5	NA	NA	CASSQGVAGWKAQYF
TRBV25-1	TRBJ1-2	many	NA	CASSPRTAGYTF
TRBV5-1	TRBJ1-2	NA	NA	CASSKDAGEHYGYTF
TRBV6-5	TRBJ1-5	many	NA	CASSPGRGLNQPQHF
TRBV12-3/TRBV12-4	TRBJ2-2	medium-sized	NA	CASSPPLATGELFF